What follows is one T cell receptor (beta chain) and its context. It has no known antigen specificity. No much larger clone exists at a distance of one base, and base qualities are not known. These data come from a study of blood T cell repertoires in COVID-19 (dated by TCRdb to the early 2020s). General notes on the study: Samples covering the acute and convalescent phases of COVID-19 were provided by collaborators in the United States, Italy and Spain. The prospective study material was composed of cDNA or gDNA derived from T cells, B-cell-depleted T cells, or PBMCs. Subjects who had been exposed to COVID-19, were actively infected with it, or had recovered from it provided the deeply sampled blood TCRbeta repertoires that made up the dataset. The repertoires were released in a freely available public database intended as a resource for research on the immune response to SARS-CoV-2. The samples were drawn from the first 160 participants of the ongoing ImmuneRACE study and from 950 to 1,500 subjects provided by 6 global collaborators. The sample metadata nearly always contained a de-identified subject ID, COVID-19 status, age in years and sex. Where available, HLA class I and class II types were taken from metadata supplied by the sample provider and were not determined by assay-based typing.

What the authors observed across the whole study: Clinical and demographic metadata were provided uncurated, with the amount varying by source and participant.

TCRbeta CDR3 regions were amplified from genomic DNA using the immunoSEQ Assay, a bias-controlled multiplex PCR. The study's own analysis went as follows. The number of nucleated cells in each sample was estimated by amplification of reference gene primers within the assay. Sequence reads were collapsed and filtered to measure the absolute abundance of every unique TCRbeta CDR3 rearrangement. For each sample, productive Simpson clonality was calculated as the square root of Simpson's diversity index across productive rearrangements. The source is immuneACCESS, and TCRdb retained only in-frame sequences with V and J called. Part of the clones is not carried over; for the studies checked, unresolved V genes explain less than half of this, and the remainder is unexplained. V, J and clone size derive from that table, while D and trimming were established from the DNA sequence. The sample table lists around 310,000 clones, roughly 90% of them with a count of one. About 3.9% of the sample belongs to the ten largest clones.

The CDR1 and CDR2 encoded by the germline V gene (reference sequence) are LGHDT and YNNKEL. The CDR3 runs 15 residues from the cysteine to the phenylalanine. Here the CDR3 DNA is all that survives: 45 bases in frame from base 1. Between the V and J ends, shortened by 0 bases and 4 bases respectively, the junction contains 12 bases. The collaborating institutions used their own protocols to collect whole blood in K2EDTA tubes. Collaborator samples were shipped for TCRbeta analysis as frozen whole blood, isolated PBMCs, or DNA extracted from either sample type. Source material: peripheral blood. The receptor was derived from a woman in her 50s with active or convalescent COVID-19. The sequence is built from TRBV3-1 (or the pseudogene TRBV3-2) and TRBJ1-2; no D segment can be confidently identified. The nucleotide sequence is TGTGCCAGCAGCCAAGAGGGCGCCACGATCTATGGCTACACCTTC. It translates as CASSQEGATIYGYTF.